Presented here are 12 T cell receptor beta chains from one specimen sequenced in a study of blood T cell repertoires in COVID-19. The table came from immunoSEQ multiplex PCR; TCRdb's copy has only in-frame clones and leaves some out. Of hundreds of thousands of clones in the sample, 75% to 85% were seen once. The sample consisted of PBMCs or T cells enriched from blood (not recorded which). Receptors originate from a man in his thirties or forties with acute COVID-19.

This clone is a singleton in its sample. The chain recombines TRBV5-1 with TRBJ1-6, with TRBD1 matching over 9 bases. The V segment lost 4 bases and the J segment 10 bases; nucleotides outside the gene matches: 9. The length of the CDR3 is 15 residues. CDR1 SGHRS and CDR2 YFSETQ come from the germline V gene. The CDR3, as DNA: TGCGCCAGCAGCCCCATGACGGGACAGGGATCACCCCTCCACTTT. Residues: CASSPMTGQGSPLHF.

The CDR3 loop reads CASSPIGLVTQYF. CDR3 DNA sequence: TGTGCCAGCAGCCCCATCGGGTTGGTAACGCAGTACTTC. This chain joins TRBV3-1 (or the pseudogene TRBV3-2) and TRBJ2-7; D unresolved. This CDR3 spans 13 amino acids. Trimming shortened V by 4 bases and J by 9 bases, and 16 bases separated the two germline ends. Germline lookup yields CDR1 LGHDT and CDR2 YNNKEL (reference sequence).

The V gene is TRBV6-6, the J gene TRBJ2-1, with 12 bases matching TRBD2. This CDR3 has 16 amino acids. V trimming: 2 bases; J trimming: 8 bases; junction bases outside the gene matches: 7. From germline, CDR1 is MNHNY and CDR2 SVGAGI (reference sequence). The CDR3 nucleotides read TGTGCCAGCAGTTACAAAGGGACTAGCGGGTTTTATGAGCAGTTCTTC. Amino acid sequence: CASSYKGTSGFYEQFF.

This clone was picked up a small number of times. The chain is built from TRBV18 and TRBJ1-3; 12 bases align to TRBD1. Germline lookup yields CDR1 KGHSH and CDR2 LQKENI. This CDR3 region has 20 residues. Germline trimming cut 3 bases from V and 6 bases from J; bases unmatched to any gene: 18. CDR3 residues: CASSPTRPFGTGGFANTIYF. CDR3 in DNA: TGTGCCAGCTCACCGACCCGCCCTTTCGGGACAGGGGGCTTTGCAAACACCATATATTTT. Variable domain in full (rest from reference TRBV18 and TRBJ1-3): NAGVMQNPRHLVRRRGQEARLRCSPMKGHSHVYWYRQLPEEGLKFMVYLQKENIIDESGMPKERFSAEFPKEGPSILRIQQVVRGDSAAYFCASSPTRPFGTGGFANTIYFGEGSWLTVV.

This clone showed up just a few times. V gene TRBV30 combines with J gene TRBJ2-2; 7 nucleotides align to TRBD2. CDR3 length: 13 amino acids. Germline V gives CDR1 GTSNPN, CDR2 SVGIG (reference sequence). V lost 4 bases to trimming and J lost 6 bases; unmatched junction nucleotides: 5. CDR3 sequence: CAWKAGRAGELFF. CDR3 nucleotides: TGTGCCTGGAAGGCGGGGAGGGCCGGGGAGCTGTTTTTT.

This chain joins TRBV9 and TRBJ1-1, with 8 positions matching TRBD1. The CDR3 loop spans 16 amino acids. V lost 6 bases to trimming and J lost 2 bases; unmatched junction nucleotides: 12. Per the germline V gene, CDR1 is SGDLS and CDR2 is YYNGEE. CDR3 sequence reads: CASNPTGATSNTEAFF. DNA for the CDR3: TGTGCCAGCAACCCGACAGGGGCCACTTCCAACACTGAAGCTTTCTTT.

The CDR3 protein is CASSQEDSPGGETQYF. DNA for the CDR3: TGTGCCAGCAGCCAAGAGGACTCGCCTGGCGGGGAGACCCAGTACTTC. The J gene is TRBJ2-5, the V gene TRBV3-1 (or the pseudogene TRBV3-2); D possibly corresponds to TRBD2 (5 bases). V lost 0 bases and J 5 bases, leaving 16 bases between the germline ends. CDR1 and CDR2 (germline): LGHDT, YNNKEL (reference sequence). The CDR3 extends over 16 amino acids.

The chain joins TRBV2 to TRBJ1-5, with no clear D. V was shortened by 3 bases and J by 7 bases, with 7 bases between the two germline ends. CDR1 and CDR2 from the germline V gene are SNHLY and FYNNEI. The CDR3 is made up of 12 amino acids. DNA for the CDR3: TGTGCCAGCAGTGACAGGCCCCAGCCCCAGCATTTT. Protein: CASSDRPQPQHF.

The V call is TRBV29-1, the J call TRBJ1-2; D unresolved. Trimming pared 5 bases from V and 3 bases from J, leaving 10 bases between. The germline gives CDR1 SQVTM, CDR2 ANQGSEA. The CDR3 is 12 amino acids. The CDR3 region is CSVYVRYYGYTF. CDR3 nucleotide sequence: TGCAGCGTTTACGTCAGATACTATGGCTACACCTTC.

The V call is TRBV6-5, the J call TRBJ2-7; D is possibly TRBD1 (7 bases). This CDR3 region has 12 residues. Germline loops: CDR1 MNHEY, CDR2 SVGAGI. Trimming took off 0 bases at V and 12 bases at J, with 12 bases between the two ends. In DNA form, the CDR3 reads TGTGCCAGCAGTTACTCAACAGGGGACTGGTACTTC. Protein sequence: CASSYSTGDWYF.

The rearrangement joins TRBV24-1 to TRBJ2-1; 16 bases align to TRBD2. Germline CDR1 is KGHDR and CDR2 is SFDVKD. The CDR3 consists of 17 residues. V lost 3 bases to trimming and J lost 9 bases; unmatched junction nucleotides: 7. The CDR3 region is CATSDVGLAGGLGEQFF. The CDR3 DNA follows: TGTGCCACCAGTGATGTGGGACTAGCGGGGGGGCTTGGTGAGCAGTTCTTC.

The J gene is TRBJ2-3, the V gene TRBV10-3; 11 nucleotides agree with TRBD2. The CDR3 has 17 residues. V lost 0 bases and J lost 1; bases outside the gene matches: 3. Germline assignment: CDR1 ENHRY and CDR2 SYGVKD. The CDR3 region has the DNA TGTGCCATCAGTGAGTCTGGACTAGCGGGCGGCACAGATACGCAGTATTTT. Protein product: CAISESGLAGGTDTQYF.